What follows are 22 T cell receptor beta chains derived from one specimen sequenced in a study of Ad26.COV2.S vaccination and SARS-CoV-2 variants. Treatment in this sample: around 19 received Ad26.COV2.S at low or high dose, single or two shots; roughly 5 received placebo; per-sample allocation not given. Specimens were obtained on day 63 following the first vaccine or placebo injection. Sequencing was performed with immunoSEQ multiplex PCR; in TCRdb, only in-frame clones are kept and a portion is missing. The table has 430,000 or so clones, 75% to 95% seen once. The material was peripheral blood, obtained in a trial of Ad26.COV2.S vaccine versus placebo. The receptors shown here come from a person aged 18-60 years who received the Ad26.COV2.S COVID-19 vaccine or a placebo.

The chain carries TRBV14 and TRBJ1-2; D perhaps matches TRBD1 (6 bases). Trimming shortened V by 3 bases and J by 7 bases, and 18 bases separated the two germline ends. The CDR3 contains 15 residues. The germline V gene has CDR1 SGHDN and CDR2 FVKESK. CDR3 DNA sequence: TGTGCCAGCAGCCAGTTCAGATACAGCAGGGGTGGCTACACCTTC. Translating it yields CASSQFRYSRGGYTF.

This chain connects TRBV27 to TRBJ1-5, with a tentative D call TRBD1 (6 bases). Trimming pared 6 bases from V and 6 bases from J, leaving 18 bases between. The CDR3 is 15 residues long. Germline CDR1 and CDR2: MNHEY and SMNVEV (reference sequence). The CDR3 here is CASSANREPVQPQHF. In nucleotides, the CDR3 is TGTGCCAGCAGCGCAAACAGGGAACCAGTTCAGCCCCAGCATTTT.

This chain uses TRBV4-3 with TRBJ2-5, with 7 nucleotides matching TRBD1. The V gene's germline CDR1 is LGHNA and CDR2 YSLEER. The CDR3 covers 14 residues. The V segment lost 1 base and the J segment 4 bases; nucleotides outside the gene matches: 3. In DNA form, the CDR3 reads TGCGCCAGCAGCCAAGGACAGGGATCAGAGACCCAGTACTTC. Protein product: CASSQGQGSETQYF.

Comment on this clone: The sample carries other DNA sequences with the same CDR3. In DNA, the CDR3 is TGTGCCAGCAGCCATACTAGCGGAAGCTCCTACGAGCAGTACTTC. Its translation is CASSHTSGSSYEQYF. The rearrangement uses TRBV3-1 (or the pseudogene TRBV3-2) and TRBJ2-7; TRBD2 aligns across 8 bases. V shed 3 bases, J shed 0 bases, and the junction held 4 bases outside the gene matches. The germline V gene has CDR1 LGHDT and CDR2 YNNKEL (reference sequence). The CDR3 contains 15 residues.

This clone was counted only a few times. The rearrangement joins TRBV2 to TRBJ1-5; 9 bases align to TRBD1. J was trimmed by 4 bases and V by 0 bases; bases with no gene match: 4. The germline CDR1 and CDR2 sequences are SNHLY and FYNNEI. CDR3 length: 16 amino acids. Written as DNA, the CDR3 is TGTGCCAGCAGTGAAGCATGGACAGGGGTAAATCAGCCCCAGCATTTT. Translating gives CASSEAWTGVNQPQHF.

The V and J genes are TRBV6-5 and TRBJ2-1; 12 bases are a match to TRBD2. V lost 5 bases to trimming and J lost 8 bases; unmatched junction nucleotides: 4. Per germline, CDR1 MNHEY and CDR2 SVGAGI. This CDR3 is 14 amino acids long. The CDR3 here is CASSPSGRAHEQFF. CDR3 in DNA: TGTGCCAGCAGTCCTAGCGGGAGGGCCCATGAGCAGTTCTTC.

This chain links TRBV6-6 with TRBJ2-7; 7 nucleotides match TRBD1. The CDR3 extends over 15 amino acids. The junction had 3 bases not matched to a gene; V was cut back by 1 base and J by 0 bases. Germline V gene sequence: CDR1 MNHNY, CDR2 SVGAGI (reference sequence). CDR3 bases: TGTGCCAGCAGTTACTTATGGGACAGCTCCTACGAGCAGTACTTC. Protein product: CASSYLWDSSYEQYF.

This chain joins TRBV7-8 and TRBJ2-3; 11 bases are shared with TRBD2. V shed 0 bases and J 0 bases; nucleotides not matched to a gene: 5. The CDR3 is 18 amino acids. Looked up from germline, CDR1 is SGHVS and CDR2 is FQNEAQ. The CDR3 sequence is CASSLAGTSGTSTDTQYF. The DNA for the CDR3 is TGTGCCAGCAGCTTAGCGGGGACTAGCGGAACTAGCACAGATACGCAGTATTTT. Full variable domain (missing parts from reference TRBV7-8 and TRBJ2-3): GAGVSQSPRYKVAKRGQDVALRCDPISGHVSLFWYQQALGQGPEFLTYFQNEAQLDKSGLPSDRFFAERPEGSVSTLKIQRTQQEDSAVYLCASSLAGTSGTSTDTQYFGPGTRLTVL.

The rearrangement uses TRBV5-4 and TRBJ2-7; perhaps TRBD1 as D (6 bases). CDR3 length: 14 residues. Trimming removed 4 bases from V and 3 bases from J, with 14 bases in between. The V gene's germline CDR1 is SGHNT and CDR2 YYREEE (reference sequence). CDR3 amino acids: CASSTPGQNYEQYF. In nucleotides, the CDR3 is TGTGCCAGCAGCACCCCGGGACAAAACTACGAGCAGTACTTC.

V usage is TRBV4-2 and J usage is TRBJ2-2; 7 nucleotides agree with TRBD2. Germline V gene lookup returns CDR1 LGHNA and CDR2 YNFKEQ. The CDR3 is 22 residues long. V was clipped by 4 bases and J by 0 bases; unmatched bases: 23. The chain's CDR3 is CASSPLDSDMGGRGSNTGELFF. Written as DNA, the CDR3 is TGTGCCAGCAGCCCGCTGGATTCTGATATGGGCGGGAGAGGTTCGAACACCGGGGAGCTGTTTTTT.

The rearrangement joins TRBV6-5 to TRBJ2-1, with TRBD2 as a possible D gene (5 bases). From germline, CDR1 is MNHEY and CDR2 SVGAGI. The length of the CDR3 is 15 residues. Trimming cost V 5 bases and J 7 bases, with 18 bases left between them. The chain's CDR3 is CASSPGVYAPNEQFF. The CDR3 DNA reads as TGTGCCAGCAGTCCCGGGGTTTACGCCCCGAATGAGCAGTTCTTC.

V is TRBV29-1 and J is TRBJ2-3, with TRBD1 matching over 9 bases. With 2 bases clipped from V and 1 base from J, the junction kept 7 bases outside the gene matches. Germline assignment: CDR1 SQVTM and CDR2 ANQGSEA. The CDR3 totals 16 residues. The CDR3 here is CSVEQTGGLGTDTQYF. The CDR3 DNA follows: TGCAGCGTTGAACAGACAGGGGGGCTTGGCACAGATACGCAGTATTTT.

The chain couples TRBV4-1 to TRBJ2-1, with 10 bases matching TRBD2. V gave up 4 bases and J gave up 8 bases; unmatched junction bases: 14. The CDR3 is 17 residues long. The germline V gene has CDR1 MGHRA and CDR2 YSYEKL. The CDR3 protein is CASSPRKREGMGYEQFF. In nucleotides, the CDR3 is TGCGCCAGCAGCCCCCGAAAGCGGGAGGGGATGGGGTATGAGCAGTTCTTC.

This clone showed up just once. This rearrangement joins TRBV11-3 to TRBJ1-1; no firm D call. Germline-derived CDR1 and CDR2 are SGHNT and YENEEA. The CDR3 spans 13 residues. Trimming pared 5 bases from V and 1 base from J, leaving 8 bases between. Here the CDR3 reads CASSHPPNTEAFF. The CDR3 DNA reads TGTGCCAGCAGCCATCCCCCGAACACTGAAGCTTTCTTT.

The chain employs TRBV9 and TRBJ2-1; D gene unclear. Germline CDR1 is SGDLS and CDR2 is YYNGEE. V lost 0 bases and J 4 bases, leaving 8 bases between the germline ends. The CDR3 is made up of 14 amino acids. CDR3 DNA: TGTGCCAGCAGCGTAGATCCCTATTACAATGAGCAGTTCTTC. Translating it yields CASSVDPYYNEQFF.

This chain uses TRBV27 with TRBJ2-2, with 11 positions matching TRBD2. The CDR3 runs to 16 residues. Germline V gives CDR1 MNHEY, CDR2 SMNVEV (reference sequence). With 4 bases clipped from V and 7 bases from J, the junction kept 8 bases outside the gene matches. The CDR3 spells CASSSLAGGLGGELFF. The CDR3, as DNA: TGTGCCAGCAGTTCCCTAGCGGGAGGATTAGGCGGGGAGCTGTTTTTT.

This clone was seen a few times. The V gene is TRBV30, the J gene TRBJ1-5; D is undetermined. The CDR3 length is 22 residues. Germline assignment: CDR1 GTSNPN and CDR2 SVGIG (reference sequence). CDR3 residues: CHPELGEILGRKGQNSNQPQHF. CDR3 coding DNA: TGTCACCCTGAGTTGGGAGAAATTCTCGGAAGAAAAGGCCAAAATAGCAATCAGCCCCAGCATTTT.

This chain connects TRBV30 to TRBJ2-7; 8 positions match TRBD1. The CDR3 totals 14 residues. Germline lookup yields CDR1 GTSNPN and CDR2 SVGIG (reference sequence). The V and J ends lost 5 bases and 0 bases, in that order; junction bases with no gene match: 6. The CDR3 region is CAWRRDRSSYEQYF. The DNA for the CDR3 is TGTGCCTGGCGCCGGGACAGGAGCTCCTACGAGCAGTACTTC.

The J gene is TRBJ1-1, the V gene TRBV5-1; no definite D call. Per the germline V gene, CDR1 is SGHRS and CDR2 is YFSETQ. There are 16 residues in the CDR3. V shed 4 bases and J shed 2 bases, with 18 bases lying between them. The CDR3: CASSRTQGRVNTEAFF. The CDR3 nucleotides are TGCGCCAGCAGCCGAACCCAAGGACGAGTTAACACTGAAGCTTTCTTT.

This clone appeared once. One end of the junction fails to match germline, which may point to a read error. CDR3 residues: CASSYSGEFQF. CDR3 bases: TGTGCCAGCAGTTACTCCGGGGAATTCCAGTTC. The chain carries TRBV6-2 or TRBV6-3 and TRBJ2-7; tentatively, D is TRBD2 (5 bases). The CDR3 length is 11 residues. The germline V gene has CDR1 MNHEY and CDR2 SVGEGT.

The chain uses TRBV3-1 (or the pseudogene TRBV3-2) and TRBJ2-3; unclear D gene. This CDR3 is 15 amino acids long. The ends were cut back, 3 bases at V and 1 base at J, with 11 bases in the middle. Germline-derived CDR1 and CDR2 are LGHDT and YNNKEL (reference sequence). CDR3 in amino acids: CASSHRLWGTDTQYF. CDR3 DNA sequence: TGTGCCAGCAGCCACCGGCTTTGGGGCACAGATACGCAGTATTTT.

V usage is TRBV2 and J usage is TRBJ2-1; D unresolved. V gave up 7 bases and J gave up 7 bases, with 17 bases separating them. The CDR3 is 14 amino acids. Germline V lookup: CDR1 SNHLY, CDR2 FYNNEI. The CDR3 nucleotides are TGTGCCAGCACCGATTCCCAATCCAGGAATGAGCAGTTCTTC. Amino acids: CASTDSQSRNEQFF.